The source of this TCR beta chain is a study of a mutant IDH1 vaccine in newly diagnosed glioma. Study results and caveats: Detectable vaccine-induced immune responses arose in about 92% of patients.

On this clone itself: Its antigen is unidentified.

Profiled with immunoSEQ multiplex PCR; TCRdb holds only in-frame clones, not every one. The sample has around 100,000 clones; roughly 90% are singletons. Time point here: week 11, during vaccination. Vaccine doses each comprised 300 ug of mutant IDH1 20-mer peptide, with topical imiquimod. Germline lookup yields CDR1 MDHEN and CDR2 SYDVKM. Unmatched junction bases numbered 11, after V lost 2 bases and J lost 5 bases. This CDR3 is built from 17 residues. The TCR originated in a woman aged 45-59 years with glioma. The sample consisted of PBMCs, taken from a glioma patient whose treatment included an IDH1 peptide vaccine. This rearrangement joins TRBV28 to TRBJ2-5, with 10 bases aligning to TRBD1. The CDR3 region is CASSLPSGTGAQETQYF. The CDR3 nucleotides read TGTGCCAGCAGTTTACCCTCGGGGACAGGGGCGCAGGAGACCCAGTACTTC. Together with reference TRBV28 and TRBJ2-5, the CDR3 gives the full variable domain: DVKVTQSSRYLVKRTGEKVFLECVQDMDHENMFWYRQDPGLGLRLIYFSYDVKMKEKGDIPEGYSVSREKKERFSLILESASTNQTSMYLCASSLPSGTGAQETQYFGPGTRLLVL.